This TCR beta chain was sequenced in a study of post-analysis software for immune sequencing data. Study information: Courses of disease covered relapsing-remitting, secondary progressive and progressive-relapsing multiple sclerosis. Findings of the study overall: With TRBV5-6, TRBV5-1 and TRBV20-1 included, about five TRBV segments were more frequent in patients than in controls. Strong same-batch co-clustering of samples appeared with F measure clustering.

Incorporated into the TCR beta cDNA libraries were unique molecular identifiers, which served to reduce PCR and sequencing biases. Using its own MiXCR run on the PCR reads, TCRdb lists one record per CDR3 protein. Found here are around 200,000 distinct CDR3 sequences, around 30% of them singletons; the top ten hold approximately 3%. This clonotype showed up many times. Its antigen is not identified. The V and J ends lost 1 base and 8 bases, in that order; junction bases with no gene match: 10. Germline lookup yields CDR1 SQVTM and CDR2 ANQGSEA. The CDR3 length is 15 residues. The sequence was collected from a girl between 2 and 17 years old with multiple sclerosis. Sequenced material: blood. V usage is TRBV29-1 and J usage is TRBJ2-1, with 8 bases aligning to TRBD1. CDR3 amino acids: CSVEVVSGGRDEQFF. In DNA, the CDR3 is TGCAGCGTTGAAGTAGTGTCAGGGGGCCGCGATGAGCAGTTCTTC.